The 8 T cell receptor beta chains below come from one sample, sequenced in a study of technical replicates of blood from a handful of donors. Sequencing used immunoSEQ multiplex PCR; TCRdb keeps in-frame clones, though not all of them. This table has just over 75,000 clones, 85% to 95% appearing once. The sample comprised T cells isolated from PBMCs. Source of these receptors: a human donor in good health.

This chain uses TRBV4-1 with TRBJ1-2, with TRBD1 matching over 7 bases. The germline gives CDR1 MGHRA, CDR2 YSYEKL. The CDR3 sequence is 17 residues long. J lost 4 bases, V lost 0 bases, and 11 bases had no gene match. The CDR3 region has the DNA TGCGCCAGCAGCCAAGATCTAATTACCGGGACAGCCTATGGCTACACCTTC. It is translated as CASSQDLITGTAYGYTF.

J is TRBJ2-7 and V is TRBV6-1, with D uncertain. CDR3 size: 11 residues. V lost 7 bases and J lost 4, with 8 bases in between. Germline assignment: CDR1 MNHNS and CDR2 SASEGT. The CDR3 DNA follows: TGTGCCAGCAACCTCCTATACGAGCAGTACTTC. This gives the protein CASNLLYEQYF.

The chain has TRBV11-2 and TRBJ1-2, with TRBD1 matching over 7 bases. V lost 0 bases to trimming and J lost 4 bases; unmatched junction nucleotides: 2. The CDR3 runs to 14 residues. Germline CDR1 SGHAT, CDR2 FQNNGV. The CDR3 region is CASSLETGRYGYTF. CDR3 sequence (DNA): TGTGCCAGCAGCTTAGAGACAGGGCGCTATGGCTACACCTTC.

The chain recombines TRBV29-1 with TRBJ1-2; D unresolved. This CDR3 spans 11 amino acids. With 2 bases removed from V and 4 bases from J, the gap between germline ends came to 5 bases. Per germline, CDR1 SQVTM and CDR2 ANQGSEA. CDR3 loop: CSVELSYGYTF. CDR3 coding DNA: TGCAGCGTTGAACTCAGCTATGGCTACACCTTC.

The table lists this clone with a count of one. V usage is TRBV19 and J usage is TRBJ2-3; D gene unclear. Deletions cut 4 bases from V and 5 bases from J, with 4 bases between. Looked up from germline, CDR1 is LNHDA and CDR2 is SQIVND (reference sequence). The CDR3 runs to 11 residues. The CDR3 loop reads CASSTGDTQYF. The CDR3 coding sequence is TGTGCCAGTAGTACCGGAGATACGCAGTATTTT.

The CDR3: CASSSGYGQFF. The CDR3 DNA sequence: TGTGCCAGCAGTTCAGGGTATGGGCAGTTCTTC. V usage is TRBV2 and J usage is TRBJ2-1; the D gene is possibly TRBD1 (5 bases). V was cut by 5 bases and J by 12 bases, with 11 bases left in between. CDR1 is SNHLY, CDR2 FYNNEI, per germline. The CDR3 runs to 11 residues.

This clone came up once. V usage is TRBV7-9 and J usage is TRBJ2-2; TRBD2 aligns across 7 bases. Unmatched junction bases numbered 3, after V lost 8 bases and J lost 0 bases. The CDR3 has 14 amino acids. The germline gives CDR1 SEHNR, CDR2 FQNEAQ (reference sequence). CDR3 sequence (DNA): TGTGCCAGCGGGAGCGGGGCGAACACCGGGGAGCTGTTTTTT. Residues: CASGSGANTGELFF.

The CDR3 spells CSVGAGQAYEQYF. In nucleotides, the CDR3 is TGCAGCGTTGGGGCGGGACAGGCCTACGAGCAGTACTTC. The chain combines TRBV29-1 with TRBJ2-7, with 8 bases fitting TRBD1. The CDR3 is made up of 13 amino acids. The germline CDR1 and CDR2 sequences are SQVTM and ANQGSEA. The J segment lost 2 bases and the V segment lost 4 bases, leaving 4 bases of the junction unmatched.